The 28 T cell receptor beta chains given below trace back to one sample, sequenced in a study of blood T cells in healthy people across ages. Primed by a sample-barcoded 5' primer and a J-beta primer mix, a second PCR proceeded for about 7 to 11 cycles. TCRdb called the 5' RACE reads again in MiXCR, with one record for every CDR3 protein. This table holds about 1,500,000 distinct CDR3 sequences, roughly 27% found once. What was sequenced was blood. The receptors derive from a woman under 40 in good health.

This clonotype was seen at least ten times. The gene calls are TRBV29-1 and TRBJ2-5, with 8 bases identical to TRBD1. With 7 bases clipped from V and 4 bases from J, the junction kept 5 bases outside the gene matches. Germline CDR1 and CDR2: SQVTM and ANQGSEA. The CDR3 sequence is 12 residues long. The CDR3 DNA reads TGCAGCGGGGGACAGGCGGCAGAGACCCAGTACTTC. It yields the protein CSGGQAAETQYF.

This clonotype was picked up one time. The J gene is TRBJ2-1, the V gene TRBV29-1; possibly TRBD1 or TRBD2 for D (6 bases each). Germline CDR1 is SQVTM and CDR2 is ANQGSEA. CDR3 length equals 14 residues. The V end was cut by 6 bases, the J end by 7 bases, with 19 bases between. The CDR3 DNA sequence: TGCAGCGTAGCGCGCGGAGGGGGGAGGAATGAGCAGTTCTTC. Its protein is CSVARGGGRNEQFF.

This clonotype was picked up a small number of times. CDR3 DNA sequence: TGTGCCAGCAGAGGTAGCGGGGGTCTCTACAATGAGCAGTTCTTC. Its translation is CASRGSGGLYNEQFF. This sequence joins TRBV28 and TRBJ2-1; 9 bases are a match to TRBD2. V dropped 6 bases and J dropped 3; count of bases not matched to a gene: 6. This CDR3 is built from 15 residues. The germline gives CDR1 MDHEN, CDR2 SYDVKM.

This clonotype was found a few times. V usage is TRBV5-1 and J usage is TRBJ2-7, with 13 bases identical to TRBD2. J lost 6 bases, V lost 3 bases, and 9 bases had no gene match. Germline lookup yields CDR1 SGHRS and CDR2 YFSETQ. This CDR3 has 16 residues. The CDR3 DNA sequence: TGCGCCAGCAGCTCGCAACTAGCGGGAGGGTATGGCGAGCAGTACTTC. This gives the protein CASSSQLAGGYGEQYF.

The chain uses TRBV28 and TRBJ1-4; no clear D gene. V lost 5 bases to trimming and J lost 4 bases, with 8 bases between them. The CDR3 sequence is 13 residues long. Germline CDR1 is MDHEN and CDR2 is SYDVKM. As DNA, the CDR3 is TGTGCCAGCAGTATCGAGCTTAATGAAAAACTGTTTTTT. As protein: CASSIELNEKLFF.

The chain uses TRBV3-1 and TRBJ2-7, with D possibly matching TRBD1 (6 bases). Germline V gives CDR1 LGHDT, CDR2 YNNKEL (reference sequence). V gave up 3 bases and J gave up 3 bases, with 18 bases separating them. There are 16 residues in the CDR3. The CDR3 region has the DNA TGTGCCAGCAGCCAGGCTTCGACAGGAAGTTACTACGAGCAGTACTTC. Encoded protein: CASSQASTGSYYEQYF.

V usage is TRBV10-3 and J usage is TRBJ2-7, with D possibly being TRBD1 or TRBD2 (5 bases each). The CDR3 runs to 16 residues. V lost 0 bases, J lost 2 bases, and 14 bases lay in between. Germline V gene lookup returns CDR1 ENHRY and CDR2 SYGVKD. CDR3 in DNA: TGTGCCATCAGTGAGTCAACTGGGACGCTACCCTACGAGCAGTACTTC. Residues: CAISESTGTLPYEQYF.

The J gene is TRBJ2-1, the V gene TRBV5-1; D gene uncertain. Deletions cut 1 base from V and 6 bases from J, with 14 bases between. CDR1 SGHRS and CDR2 YFSETQ come from the germline V gene. The CDR3 has 15 amino acids. CDR3 bases: TGCGCCAGCAGCTTGTTTACATCGCCCCTCAATGAGCAGTTCTTC. Encoded protein: CASSLFTSPLNEQFF.

The V call is TRBV12-3 or TRBV12-4, the J call TRBJ1-1; TRBD1 agrees at 7 bases. With V trimmed by 8 bases and J by 0 bases, 6 bases remained unmatched. This CDR3 spans 14 amino acids. CDR3 residues: CASAQGPMNTEAFF. DNA of the CDR3: TGTGCCAGCGCACAGGGGCCCATGAACACTGAAGCTTTCTTT.

The chain recombines TRBV6-2 or TRBV6-3 with TRBJ2-2, with D perhaps matching TRBD2 (6 bases). The V gene's germline CDR1 is MNHEY and CDR2 SVGEGT. V was trimmed by 7 bases and J by 3 bases, leaving 18 bases between them. The length of the CDR3 is 16 residues. The CDR3 region is CASTTDLWGDTGELFF. CDR3 nucleotides: TGTGCCAGCACCACTGATCTCTGGGGGGACACCGGGGAGCTGTTTTTT.

The chain joins TRBV27 to TRBJ1-5, with D unresolved. The CDR3 consists of 15 residues. Trimming shortened V by 5 bases and J by 4 bases, and 15 bases separated the two germline ends. Germline CDR1 is MNHEY and CDR2 is SMNVEV (reference sequence). The CDR3 coding sequence is TGTGCCAGCAGTCTGCGTCCCACACGAAATCAGCCCCAGCATTTT. Protein product: CASSLRPTRNQPQHF.

This clonotype appeared many times. V gene TRBV2 combines with J gene TRBJ2-5, with TRBD2 identical over 9 bases. J gave up 5 bases and V 8 bases, and 9 bases lay outside the gene matches. CDR3 length: 14 amino acids. Germline CDR1 and CDR2: SNHLY and FYNNEI. DNA of the CDR3: TGTGCCAGCGACTGGCGGGAGGGCCGGGAGACCCAGTACTTC. It translates to CASDWREGRETQYF.

Points on this clonotype: With a much larger clone just one base away, this may be a read error. V and J are TRBV6-5 and TRBJ2-1; D is undetermined. Germline V CDR1 and CDR2: MNHEY, SVGAGI. The CDR3 spans 12 residues. Trimming removed 7 bases from V and 0 bases from J, with 4 bases in between. CDR3 region: CASKDSYNEQFF. CDR3 coding DNA: TGTGCCAGCAAGGACTCCTACAATGAGCAGTTCTTC.

This clonotype has a handful of counts. V is TRBV7-2 and J is TRBJ2-3, with a weak D call TRBD2 (6 bases). The CDR3 has 17 residues. CDR1 is SGHTA, CDR2 FQGNSA, per germline. With 1 base removed from V and 1 base from J, the gap between germline ends came to 15 bases. For the CDR3, the DNA is TGTGCCAGCAGCTTAGAGCCGGCACTAGCCGGCACAGATACGCAGTATTTT. Translation gives CASSLEPALAGTDTQYF.

There are a few counts of this clonotype. The chain recombines TRBV6-1 with TRBJ1-5, with D possibly being TRBD1 (6 bases). The CDR3 runs to 16 residues. Germline V CDR1 and CDR2: MNHNS, SASEGT. The V gene lost 4 bases and the J gene lost 1 base, with 14 bases spanning the gap. The CDR3 nucleotides read TGTGCCAGCAGTGCCTATGCTACAGGGAGCAATCAGCCCCAGCATTTT. Its protein is CASSAYATGSNQPQHF.

This rearrangement joins TRBV6-1 to TRBJ2-7; 7 nucleotides agree with TRBD1. The closer fit of TRBJ2-5 to the DNA end suggests the J call may be wrong. In germline, CDR1 is MNHNS, CDR2 SASEGT. The CDR3 is made up of 14 amino acids. CDR3 sequence (DNA): TGTGCCAGCAGGACTACAGGGGAATTAGAGACCCAGTACTTC. This codes for CASRTTGELETQYF.

This clonotype has a count of ten or more. The rearrangement uses TRBV28 and TRBJ2-5, with unresolved D. Trimming stripped 3 bases from V and 4 bases from J, with 15 bases between. The CDR3 runs 15 residues. In germline, CDR1 is MDHEN, CDR2 SYDVKM. The CDR3 bases are TGTGCCAGCAGTTTCTTTCAGGCAGGCCCAGAGACCCAGTACTTC. Encoded protein: CASSFFQAGPETQYF. Full variable domain (remainder filled in from reference TRBV28 and TRBJ2-5): DVKVTQSSRYLVKRTGEKVFLECVQDMDHENMFWYRQDPGLGLRLIYFSYDVKMKEKGDIPEGYSVSREKKERFSLILESASTNQTSMYLCASSFFQAGPETQYFGPGTRLLVL.

This clonotype was observed a few times. This sequence joins TRBV2 and TRBJ2-1; D is perhaps TRBD1 (5 bases). Looked up from germline, CDR1 is SNHLY and CDR2 is FYNNEI. V was shortened by 4 bases and J by 3 bases, with 13 bases between the two germline ends. The CDR3 covers 15 residues. CDR3: CASSGVGALYNEQFF. CDR3 in DNA: TGTGCCAGCAGTGGGGTAGGGGCCCTCTACAATGAGCAGTTCTTC.

V and J are TRBV13 and TRBJ2-3; a possible D gene is TRBD1 (6 bases). The length of the CDR3 is 16 residues. Trimming pared 1 base from V and 3 bases from J, leaving 14 bases between. Germline CDR1 reads PRHDT; CDR2 reads FYEKMQ (reference sequence). The CDR3, as DNA: TGTGCCAGCAGCTTAGTCGCAGGGGAGCTAACAGATACGCAGTATTTT. It encodes CASSLVAGELTDTQYF.

CDR3: CSARDWESAGFSYNEQFF. DNA for the CDR3: TGCAGTGCTAGAGATTGGGAGTCGGCTGGATTCTCCTACAATGAGCAGTTCTTC. The chain joins TRBV20-1 to TRBJ2-1, with D perhaps TRBD2 (5 bases). V lost 0 bases to trimming and J lost 0 bases, with 18 bases between them. Per germline, CDR1 DFQATT and CDR2 SNEGSKA (reference sequence). The CDR3 loop spans 18 amino acids.

At least ten counts were recorded for this clonotype. The chain combines TRBV2 with TRBJ2-4; 7 bases are a match to TRBD1. The CDR3 has 15 residues. The trim removed 5 bases at V and 7 bases at J, leaving 11 bases unmatched. The germline CDR1 and CDR2 sequences are SNHLY and FYNNEI. The CDR3 spells CASSTSRGGGNIQYF. CDR3 nucleotides: TGTGCCAGCAGTACTTCTAGAGGGGGCGGGAACATTCAGTACTTC.

This chain joins TRBV5-1 and TRBJ2-7, with 8 bases matching TRBD1. This CDR3 is built from 15 residues. CDR1 is SGHRS, CDR2 YFSETQ, per germline. Trimming at V came to 5 bases and at J to 6 bases, leaving 13 bases not matched to a gene. The CDR3 here is CASSLPPDRDREQYF. The CDR3, as DNA: TGCGCCAGCAGTCTCCCGCCGGACAGGGACCGCGAGCAGTACTTC.

This clonotype was picked up a small number of times. This sequence may be a read error, since a much larger clone differs from it by one base. V gene TRBV29-1 combines with J gene TRBJ2-7; D may correspond to TRBD1 or TRBD2 (5 bases each). Per germline, CDR1 SQVTM and CDR2 ANQGSEA. The CDR3 spans 11 residues. As DNA, the CDR3 is TGCAGCGTGGGGACCACTTACGGGCAGTACTTC. This codes for CSVGTTYGQYF.

This chain links TRBV18 with TRBJ2-3, with TRBD1 identical over 9 bases. CDR1 and CDR2 (germline): KGHSH, LQKENI. After removal of 1 base from V and 1 base from J, the junction contained 6 bases not matched to a gene. The CDR3 consists of 17 residues. CDR3: CASSPLGQGRGTDTQYF. In DNA form, the CDR3 reads TGTGCCAGCTCACCACTGGGACAGGGACGGGGCACAGATACGCAGTATTTT.

This clonotype has ten or more counts. CDR3: CSVELVRGEQYF. The CDR3 DNA sequence: TGCAGCGTTGAACTTGTGAGGGGCGAGCAGTACTTC. The V and J genes are TRBV29-1 and TRBJ2-7; possibly TRBD1 or TRBD2 for D (5 bases each). Germline-derived CDR1 and CDR2 are SQVTM and ANQGSEA. CDR3 length: 12 amino acids. The V end was cut by 2 bases, the J end by 6 bases, with 11 bases between.

The genes are TRBV5-1 and TRBJ2-3, with 13 bases aligning to TRBD2. The length of the CDR3 is 18 residues. V lost 3 bases, J lost 0 bases, and 7 bases stayed unmatched. Germline CDR1 is SGHRS and CDR2 is YFSETQ. The CDR3 reads CASSSVPGLAGSTDTQYF. The DNA for the CDR3 is TGCGCCAGCAGCTCCGTCCCGGGACTAGCGGGGAGCACAGATACGCAGTATTTT.

In its sample, this clonotype was seen once. This chain links TRBV10-1 with TRBJ2-1; 9 bases agree with TRBD2. Germline lookup yields CDR1 WNHNN and CDR2 SYGVQD (reference sequence). V lost 6 bases to trimming and J lost 7 bases; unmatched junction nucleotides: 10. This CDR3 has 15 residues. The CDR3 loop reads CASREVERGDNEQFF. As DNA, the CDR3 is TGCGCCAGCAGGGAGGTCGAGCGGGGGGATAATGAGCAGTTCTTC.

This clonotype was seen ten or more times. V gene TRBV15 combines with J gene TRBJ2-7; TRBD1 is a possible D gene (6 bases). V dropped 0 bases and J dropped 2 bases, with 11 bases sitting between them. Germline values: CDR1 LNHNV, CDR2 YYDKDF (reference sequence). This CDR3 comprises 15 residues. In DNA, the CDR3 is TGTGCCACCAGCAGAGATGTACAGGGTACCTACGAGCAGTACTTC. This gives the protein CATSRDVQGTYEQYF.